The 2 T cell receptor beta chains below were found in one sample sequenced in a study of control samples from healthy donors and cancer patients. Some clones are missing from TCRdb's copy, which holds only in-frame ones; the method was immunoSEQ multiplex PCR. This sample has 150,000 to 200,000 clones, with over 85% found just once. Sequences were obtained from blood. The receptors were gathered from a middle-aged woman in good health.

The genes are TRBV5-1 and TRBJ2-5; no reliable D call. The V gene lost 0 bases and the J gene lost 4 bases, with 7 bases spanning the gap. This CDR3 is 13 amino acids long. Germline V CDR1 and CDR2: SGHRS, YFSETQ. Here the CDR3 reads CASSLAWGETQYF. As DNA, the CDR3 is TGCGCCAGCAGCTTGGCGTGGGGAGAGACCCAGTACTTC.

CDR3 sequence reads: CASSGTGMNQPQHF. The DNA of the CDR3 is TGTGCCAGCAGTGGGACAGGAATGAATCAGCCCCAGCATTTT. This sequence joins TRBV25-1 and TRBJ1-5; TRBD1 aligns across 7 bases. Germline loops: CDR1 MGHDK, CDR2 SYGVNS. V was clipped by 4 bases and J by 4 bases; unmatched bases: 4. The CDR3 spans 14 residues. The full variable domain, its missing parts supplied by reference TRBV25-1 and TRBJ1-5, is EADIYQTPRYLVIGTGKKITLECSQTMGHDKMYWYQQDPGMELHLIHYSYGVNSTEKGDLSSESTVSRIRTEHFPLTLESARPSHTSQYLCASSGTGMNQPQHFGDGTRLSIL.